This T cell receptor beta chain was identified in a study of regulatory T cells in long-lasting Graves disease. This clonotype was recorded at least ten times. Described time point: newly diagnosed GD, antithyroid drugs for less than 3 months. From PBMCs, RNA was extracted and then used to make the TCR library. V lost 2 bases and J lost 5, with 10 bases in between. The CDR3 is 14 residues long. The germline V gene encodes CDR1 SGHTA and CDR2 FQGNSA. TCR beta libraries were built with iRepertoire HTBI primers and Arm-PCR of CDR3 regions. TCRdb fed the multiplex PCR reads into MiXCR, producing one record per CDR3 protein. The table lists under 400,000 distinct CDR3 sequences, around 15% of them singletons, with about 27% in the top ten. In addition, the sample was reused for a study of T cells in Graves' hyperthyroidism and ophthalmopathy.

This TCR was recovered from a man aged 40-50 years with Graves disease. The sample in question was peripheral blood mononuclear cells (PBMCs), obtained at new diagnosis, from a patient treated with antithyroid drugs. This sequence joins TRBV7-2 and TRBJ2-1; D call uncertain. The chain's CDR3 is CASSLRRTNNEQFF. The CDR3 nucleotides are TGTGCCAGCAGCTTACGGCGAACCAACAATGAGCAGTTCTTC.